This T cell receptor (beta chain) derives from a study of blood T cell repertoires in COVID-19. Authors' analysis steps: Nucleated cell number was recorded as an estimate derived from reference gene primer amplification. Profiled with immunoSEQ multiplex PCR; TCRdb holds only in-frame clones, not every one. That table supplies the V and J calls and clone size; D and trimming were determined from the DNA. The sample carries about 150,000 clones, 80% recorded once. Trimming cost V 3 bases and J 4 bases, with 16 bases left between them. Germline CDR1 reads KGHSH; CDR2 reads LQKENI. The CDR3 totals 15 residues.

Specimen: peripheral blood. This sequence joins TRBV18 and TRBJ2-7; perhaps TRBD1 as D (5 bases). This TCR was recovered from a man in his 60s with active or convalescent COVID-19. The CDR3 loop reads CASSPRQIPPYEQYF. Written as DNA, the CDR3 is TGTGCCAGCTCACCCCGACAGATACCTCCGTACGAGCAGTACTTC.